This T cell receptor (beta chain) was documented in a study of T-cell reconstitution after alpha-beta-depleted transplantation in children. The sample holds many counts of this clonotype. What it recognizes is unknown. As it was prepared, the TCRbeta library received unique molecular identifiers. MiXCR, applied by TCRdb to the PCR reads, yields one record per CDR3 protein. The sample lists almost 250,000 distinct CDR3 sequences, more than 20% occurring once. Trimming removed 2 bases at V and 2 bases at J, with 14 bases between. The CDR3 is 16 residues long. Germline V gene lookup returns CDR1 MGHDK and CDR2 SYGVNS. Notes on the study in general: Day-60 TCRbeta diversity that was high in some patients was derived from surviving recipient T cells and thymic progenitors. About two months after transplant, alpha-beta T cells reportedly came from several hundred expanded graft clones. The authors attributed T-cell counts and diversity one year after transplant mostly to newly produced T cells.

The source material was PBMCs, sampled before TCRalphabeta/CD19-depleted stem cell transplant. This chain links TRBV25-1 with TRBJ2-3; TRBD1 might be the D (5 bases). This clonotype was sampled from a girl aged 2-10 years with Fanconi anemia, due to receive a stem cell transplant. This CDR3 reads CASSEDVAGHTDTQYF. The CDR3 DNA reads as TGTGCCAGCAGTGAAGACGTAGCAGGGCACACAGATACGCAGTATTTT.